This T cell receptor beta chain appears in the sequencing data of a study of cytomegalovirus exposure and HLA in healthy donors. Assay: immunoSEQ multiplex PCR; the TCRdb copy retains only in-frame clones and omits some. The data show hundreds of thousands of clones, about 88% seen once. Between the trimmed V and J ends, which lost 6 bases and 3 bases, there was a span of 8 bases. CDR3 length: 12 amino acids. Looked up from germline, CDR1 is MDHEN and CDR2 is SYDVKM. The receptor comes from a young man in good health and CMV-seropositive. The rearrangement joins TRBV28 to TRBJ1-2, with D unclear. What was sequenced was PBMCs. CDR3 in amino acids: CASRAVDYGYTF. CDR3 coding DNA: TGTGCCAGCAGGGCGGTGGACTATGGCTACACCTTC.